Listed here are 18 T cell receptor beta chains from one sample, sequenced in a study of blood T cell repertoires in COVID-19. The data were produced by immunoSEQ multiplex PCR, yet TCRdb's version contains in-frame clones alone and is incomplete. The sample includes 200,000 to 250,000 clones, roughly 78% seen only once; the top ten take around 12%. The sequenced material came from peripheral blood. These receptors all come from a middle-aged woman with acute or convalescent COVID-19.

This chain joins TRBV5-1 and TRBJ1-4, with 8 bases fitting TRBD1. J lost 10 bases, V lost 4 bases, and 18 bases had no gene match. From germline, CDR1 is SGHRS and CDR2 YFSETQ. The CDR3 totals 17 residues. Here the CDR3 DNA reads TGCGCCAGCAGCCGTAAGACAGGGGATGGTTTCGTGGCAAAACTGTTTTTT. Protein: CASSRKTGDGFVAKLFF.

A word on this clone: One end of the junction is discordant with germline, which a read error may explain. The chain carries TRBV2 and TRBJ2-3, with TRBD1 matching 10 bases. Germline loops: CDR1 SNHLY, CDR2 FYNNEI. The CDR3 runs to 11 residues. The CDR3 here is CASTPGTGVHF. CDR3 nucleotides: TGTGCCAGCACTCCCGGGACAGGGGTGCATTTT.

The rearrangement links TRBV2 to TRBJ1-2; the D gene is possibly TRBD1 (5 bases). The length of the CDR3 is 12 residues. Germline assignment: CDR1 SNHLY and CDR2 FYNNEI. V was trimmed by 5 bases and J by 2 bases, leaving 6 bases between them. The CDR3: CASSNRNYGYTF. The CDR3 DNA reads TGTGCCAGCAGTAACAGGAACTATGGCTACACCTTC.

This rearrangement joins TRBV3-1 (or the pseudogene TRBV3-2) to TRBJ2-1; D unclear. The ends were cut back, 0 bases at V and 10 bases at J, with 7 bases in the middle. The CDR3 loop spans 12 amino acids. In germline, CDR1 is LGHDT, CDR2 YNNKEL (reference sequence). DNA for the CDR3: TGTGCCAGCAGCCAAGAACTGAAAGAGCAGTTCTTC. Protein sequence: CASSQELKEQFF.

The V call is TRBV5-5, the J call TRBJ2-7, with 9 bases matching TRBD2. The J segment lost 5 bases and the V segment lost 0 bases, leaving 6 bases of the junction unmatched. The length of the CDR3 is 15 residues. The germline CDR1 and CDR2 sequences are SGHKS and YYEKEE (reference sequence). The CDR3 sequence: CASSLGGGRVHEQYF. Written as DNA, the CDR3 is TGTGCCAGCAGCTTGGGAGGCGGGAGGGTCCACGAGCAGTACTTC.

Here the CDR3 DNA reads TGTGCCAGTAGGGGGACAGGGGGGAGCAATCAGCCCCAGCATTTT. It yields the protein CASRGTGGSNQPQHF. The chain recombines TRBV19 with TRBJ1-5, with 11 bases lining up with TRBD1. Germline V CDR1 and CDR2: LNHDA, SQIVND (reference sequence). The CDR3 has 15 residues. The junction had 2 bases not matched to a gene; V was cut back by 6 bases and J by 1 base.

CDR3 in DNA: TGTGCCAGCAGCTTTTTCGGGGGGAAAAACAATGAGCAGTTCTTC. Translation: CASSFFGGKNNEQFF. This chain uses TRBV11-2 with TRBJ2-1; 7 nucleotides line up with TRBD2. The V and J ends lost 3 bases and 5 bases, in that order; junction bases with no gene match: 7. Germline V lookup: CDR1 SGHAT, CDR2 FQNNGV. This CDR3 comprises 15 residues.

The chain combines TRBV7-2 with TRBJ2-7; 7 bases are a match to TRBD1. Germline-derived CDR1 and CDR2 are SGHTA and FQGNSA. After removal of 6 bases from V and 2 bases from J, the junction contained 4 bases not matched to a gene. This CDR3 contains 13 residues. For the CDR3, the DNA is TGTGCCAGCAGTGGGACAGAACCCTACGAGCAGTACTTC. Protein sequence: CASSGTEPYEQYF.

This CDR3 reads CATSEWLISSYEQYF. CDR3 coding DNA: TGTGCCACCAGTGAGTGGTTAATCAGCTCCTACGAGCAGTACTTC. The rearrangement joins TRBV24-1 to TRBJ2-7; D call uncertain. This CDR3 has 15 residues. Trimming cost V 4 bases and J 0 bases, with 12 bases left between them. Per germline, CDR1 KGHDR and CDR2 SFDVKD.

CDR3 DNA: TGCGCCAGCAGCCCCCACGGGGGTCTGTCCAAAAACATTCAGTACTTC. Translating it yields CASSPHGGLSKNIQYF. This chain uses TRBV4-3 with TRBJ2-4; TRBD2 is a possible D gene (6 bases). Germline assignment: CDR1 LGHNA and CDR2 YSLEER. CDR3 length equals 16 residues. Trimming removed 4 bases at V and 2 bases at J, with 15 bases between.

The V gene is TRBV19, the J gene TRBJ2-7, with D possibly matching TRBD2 (6 bases). This CDR3 spans 14 amino acids. V was trimmed by 1 base and J by 2 bases, leaving 9 bases between them. Germline V gene sequence: CDR1 LNHDA, CDR2 SQIVND (reference sequence). CDR3 DNA sequence: TGTGCCAGTAGTATAGTGCGGGGCACCTACGAGCAGTACTTC. Encoded protein: CASSIVRGTYEQYF.

The V gene is TRBV24-1, the J gene TRBJ2-3; maybe TRBD1 (6 bases). The CDR3 has 17 amino acids. Trimming shortened V by 3 bases and J by 2 bases, and 17 bases separated the two germline ends. Germline CDR1 KGHDR, CDR2 SFDVKD. The CDR3 bases are TGTGCCACCAGTGATCGCAGGGGACCTCCCTACACAGATACGCAGTATTTT. Protein sequence: CATSDRRGPPYTDTQYF.

The J gene is TRBJ2-1, the V gene TRBV20-1; D remains ambiguous. The CDR3 covers 11 residues. V was shortened by 2 bases and J by 13 bases, with 12 bases between the two germline ends. Germline V gene data show CDR1 as DFQATT and CDR2 as SNEGSKA (reference sequence). The CDR3 loop is CSARRAEYQFF. The CDR3 DNA follows: TGCAGTGCTAGAAGAGCCGAGTATCAGTTCTTC.

This chain links TRBV12-3 or TRBV12-4 with TRBJ1-2; D is ambiguous. The CDR3 sequence is 12 residues long. V was cut by 2 bases and J by 13 bases, with 14 bases left in between. CDR3: CASSLTITGCTF. The CDR3 DNA is TGTGCCAGCAGTTTAACCATCACCGGGTGCACCTTC.

This clone has a single count. The genes are TRBV10-1 and TRBJ1-1; D not certain. The germline gives CDR1 WNHNN, CDR2 SYGVQD (reference sequence). The V and J ends lost 0 bases and 8 bases respectively, with 13 bases between them. The CDR3 sequence is 14 residues long. The CDR3 reads CASSESGRLGEAFF. The CDR3 nucleotides are TGCGCCAGCAGTGAGTCTGGGAGACTCGGGGAAGCTTTCTTT.

The CDR3 DNA follows: TGTGCCAGCAGTGGGCAGGGGATATCGGATGGCTACACCTTC. Translating gives CASSGQGISDGYTF. The chain combines TRBV2 with TRBJ1-2; D perhaps matches TRBD1 (6 bases). The CDR3 runs to 14 residues. Trimming removed 4 bases from V and 6 bases from J, with 15 bases in between. The V gene's germline CDR1 is SNHLY and CDR2 FYNNEI. Full variable domain (remainder filled in from reference TRBV2 and TRBJ1-2): EPEVTQTPSHQVTQMGQEVILRCVPISNHLYFYWYRQILGQKVEFLVSFYNNEISEKSEIFDDQFSVERPDGSNFTLKIRSTKLEDSAMYFCASSGQGISDGYTFGSGTRLTVV.

V and J are TRBV7-2 and TRBJ2-7, with 7 positions matching TRBD2. The CDR3 runs to 16 residues. Germline lookup yields CDR1 SGHTA and CDR2 FQGNSA. Losses at the gene ends were 0 bases for V and 4 bases for J; bases not matched to a gene: 9. This CDR3 reads CASSLAIIAGRYEQYF. DNA for the CDR3: TGTGCCAGCAGCTTAGCTATCATAGCGGGCCGGTACGAGCAGTACTTC.

The CDR3: CASTIERGVSPLHF. The DNA of the CDR3 is TGTGCCAGCACCATTGAGCGGGGGGTTTCACCCCTCCACTTT. The rearrangement uses TRBV27 and TRBJ1-6; D possibly corresponds to TRBD1 (5 bases). Germline loops: CDR1 MNHEY, CDR2 SMNVEV (reference sequence). This CDR3 has 14 amino acids. V lost 7 bases and J 9 bases, leaving 16 bases between the germline ends.